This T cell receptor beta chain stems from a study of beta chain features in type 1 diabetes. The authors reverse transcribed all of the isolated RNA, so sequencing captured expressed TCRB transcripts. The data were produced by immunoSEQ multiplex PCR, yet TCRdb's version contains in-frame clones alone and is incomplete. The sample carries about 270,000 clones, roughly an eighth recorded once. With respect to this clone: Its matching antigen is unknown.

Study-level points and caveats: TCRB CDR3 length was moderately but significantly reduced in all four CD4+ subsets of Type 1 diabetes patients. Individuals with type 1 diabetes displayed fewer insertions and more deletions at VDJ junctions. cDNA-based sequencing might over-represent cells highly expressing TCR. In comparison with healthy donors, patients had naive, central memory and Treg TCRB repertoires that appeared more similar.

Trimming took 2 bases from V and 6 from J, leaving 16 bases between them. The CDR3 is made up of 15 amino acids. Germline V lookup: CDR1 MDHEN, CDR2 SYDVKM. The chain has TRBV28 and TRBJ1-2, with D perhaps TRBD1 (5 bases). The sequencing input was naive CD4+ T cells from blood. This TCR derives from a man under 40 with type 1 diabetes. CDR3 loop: CASSLVVGQGNGYTF. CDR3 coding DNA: TGTGCCAGCAGTTTAGTAGTTGGGCAGGGCAATGGCTACACCTTC.